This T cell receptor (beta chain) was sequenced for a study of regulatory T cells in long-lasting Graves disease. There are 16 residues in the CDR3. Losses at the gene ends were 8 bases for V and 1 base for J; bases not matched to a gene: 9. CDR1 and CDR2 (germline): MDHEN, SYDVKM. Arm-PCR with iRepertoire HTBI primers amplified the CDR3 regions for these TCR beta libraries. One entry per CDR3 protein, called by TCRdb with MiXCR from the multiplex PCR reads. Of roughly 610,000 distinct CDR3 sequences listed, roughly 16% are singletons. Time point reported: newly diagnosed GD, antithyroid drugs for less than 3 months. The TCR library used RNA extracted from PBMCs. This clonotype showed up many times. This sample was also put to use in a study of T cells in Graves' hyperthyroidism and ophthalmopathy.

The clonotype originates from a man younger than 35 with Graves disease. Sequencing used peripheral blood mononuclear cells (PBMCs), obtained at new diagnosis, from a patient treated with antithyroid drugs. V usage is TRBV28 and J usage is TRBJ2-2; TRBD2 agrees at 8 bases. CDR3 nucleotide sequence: TGTGCCAGCTCTCGGGGGGGGGGGATGAACACCGGGGAGCTGTTTTTT. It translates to CASSRGGGMNTGELFF.